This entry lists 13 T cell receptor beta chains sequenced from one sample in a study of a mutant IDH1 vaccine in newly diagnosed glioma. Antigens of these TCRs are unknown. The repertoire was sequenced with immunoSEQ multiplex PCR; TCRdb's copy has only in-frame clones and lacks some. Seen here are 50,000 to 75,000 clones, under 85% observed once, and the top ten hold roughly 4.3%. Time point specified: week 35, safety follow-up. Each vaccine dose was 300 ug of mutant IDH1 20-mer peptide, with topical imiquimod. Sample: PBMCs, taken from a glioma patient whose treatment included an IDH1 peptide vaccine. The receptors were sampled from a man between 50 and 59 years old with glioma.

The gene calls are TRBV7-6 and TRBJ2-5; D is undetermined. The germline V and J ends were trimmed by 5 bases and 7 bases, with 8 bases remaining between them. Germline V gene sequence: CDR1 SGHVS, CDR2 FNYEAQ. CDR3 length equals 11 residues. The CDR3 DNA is TGTGCCAGCAGCCCTAGTGGGACCCAGTACTTC. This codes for CASSPSGTQYF.

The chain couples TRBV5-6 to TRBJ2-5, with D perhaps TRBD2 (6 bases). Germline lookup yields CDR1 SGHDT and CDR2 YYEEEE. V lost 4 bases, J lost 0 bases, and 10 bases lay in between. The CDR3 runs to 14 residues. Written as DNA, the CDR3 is TGTGCCAGCAGCAGGAGGGGTAACCAAGAGACCCAGTACTTC. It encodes CASSRRGNQETQYF.

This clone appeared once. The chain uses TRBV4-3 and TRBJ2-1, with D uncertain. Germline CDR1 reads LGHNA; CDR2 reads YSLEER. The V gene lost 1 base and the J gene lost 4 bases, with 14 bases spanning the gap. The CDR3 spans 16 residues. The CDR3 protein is CASSQGVRPGYNEQFF. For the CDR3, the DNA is TGCGCCAGCAGCCAAGGAGTGAGGCCAGGATACAATGAGCAGTTCTTC.

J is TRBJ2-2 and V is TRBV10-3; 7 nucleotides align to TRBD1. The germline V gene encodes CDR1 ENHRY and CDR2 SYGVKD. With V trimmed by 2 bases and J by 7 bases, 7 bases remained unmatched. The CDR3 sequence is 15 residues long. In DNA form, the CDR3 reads TGTGCCATCAGTGAGGGACAGGCCGACGACGGGGAGCTGTTTTTT. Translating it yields CAISEGQADDGELFF.

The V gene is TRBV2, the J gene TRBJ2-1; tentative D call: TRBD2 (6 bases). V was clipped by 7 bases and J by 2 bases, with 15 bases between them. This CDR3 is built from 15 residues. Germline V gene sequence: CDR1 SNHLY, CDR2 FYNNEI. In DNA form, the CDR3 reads TGTGCCAGCATCGCGGGGAGGAGTACCTACAATGAGCAGTTCTTC. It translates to CASIAGRSTYNEQFF.

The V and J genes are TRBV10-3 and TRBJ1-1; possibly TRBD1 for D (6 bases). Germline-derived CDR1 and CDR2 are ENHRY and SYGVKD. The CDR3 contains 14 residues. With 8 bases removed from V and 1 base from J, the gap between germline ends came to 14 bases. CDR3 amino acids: CAIGGGHQNTEAFF. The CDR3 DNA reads TGTGCCATCGGGGGGGGGCACCAGAACACTGAAGCTTTCTTT.

This CDR3 reads CASSVKLIEKLFF. The CDR3 nucleotides read TGTGCCAGCAGTGTAAAGCTAATTGAAAAACTGTTTTTT. J is TRBJ1-4 and V is TRBV2; the D is unclear. The CDR3 is 13 amino acids. V shed 4 bases and J shed 7 bases, with 10 bases lying between them. CDR1 SNHLY and CDR2 FYNNEI come from the germline V gene.

In DNA form, the CDR3 reads TGTGCCAGCAGGAAAGGAGACAATCAGCCCCAGCATTTT. The encoded protein is CASRKGDNQPQHF. The chain joins TRBV6-1 to TRBJ1-5; D ambiguous. CDR3 length: 13 residues. With 6 bases removed from V and 3 bases from J, the gap between germline ends came to 9 bases. Germline-derived CDR1 and CDR2 are MNHNS and SASEGT.

The CDR3 loop is CASSQDPRFWANEKLFF. CDR3 nucleotides: TGCGCCAGCAGCCAAGATCCGAGGTTTTGGGCTAATGAAAAACTGTTTTTT. The rearrangement uses TRBV4-1 and TRBJ1-4; D is ambiguous. V was cut by 0 bases and J by 3 bases, with 14 bases left in between. Germline V CDR1 and CDR2: MGHRA, YSYEKL. The CDR3 length is 17 residues.

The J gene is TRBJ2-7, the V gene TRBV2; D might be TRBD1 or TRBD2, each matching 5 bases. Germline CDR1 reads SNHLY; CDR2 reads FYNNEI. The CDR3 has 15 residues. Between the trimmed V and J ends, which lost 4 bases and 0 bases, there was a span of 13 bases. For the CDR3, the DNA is TGTGCCAGCAGTGCGGGGACGGGGAGCTCCTACGAGCAGTACTTC. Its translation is CASSAGTGSSYEQYF.

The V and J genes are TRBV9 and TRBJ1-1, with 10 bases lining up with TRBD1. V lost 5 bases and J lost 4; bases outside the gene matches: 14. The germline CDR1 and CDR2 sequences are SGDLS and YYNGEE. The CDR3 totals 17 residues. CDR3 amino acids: CASSRFEDRGGRTEAFF. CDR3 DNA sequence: TGTGCCAGCAGTCGGTTTGAGGACAGGGGGGGACGCACTGAAGCTTTCTTT.

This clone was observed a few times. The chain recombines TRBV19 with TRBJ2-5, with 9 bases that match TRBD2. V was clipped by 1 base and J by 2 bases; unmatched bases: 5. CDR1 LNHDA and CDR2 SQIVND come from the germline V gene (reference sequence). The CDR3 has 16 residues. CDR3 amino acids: CASSIGLTSGQETQYF. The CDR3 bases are TGTGCCAGTAGTATAGGATTGACTAGCGGACAAGAGACCCAGTACTTC.

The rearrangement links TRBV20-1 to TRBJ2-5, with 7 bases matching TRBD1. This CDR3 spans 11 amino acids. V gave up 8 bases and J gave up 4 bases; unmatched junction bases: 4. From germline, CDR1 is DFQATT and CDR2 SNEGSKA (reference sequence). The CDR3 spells CSSNRGETQYF. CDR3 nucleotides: TGCAGTTCCAACAGGGGAGAGACCCAGTACTTC.